This T cell receptor beta chain was retrieved from a study of cytomegalovirus exposure and HLA in healthy donors. Findings and limits, study-wide: The authors later linked a missense DCLRE1C variant to TCR beta V- and J-gene trimming.

Worth noting for this clone: Its specificity is not known.

Researchers ran the PCR with 60 Vbeta and 13 Jbeta primers. Data came from immunoSEQ multiplex PCR; TCRdb stores just in-frame clones and leaves some out. The data hold about 75,000 clones, with around 84% observed a single time. From germline, CDR1 is SGHVS and CDR2 FNYEAQ. The CDR3 is 15 residues long. The J segment lost 4 bases and the V segment lost 2 bases, leaving 2 bases of the junction unmatched. Regarding donors, all were healthy bone marrow donors. The origin of this receptor is a man in his 70s in good health and CMV-seropositive. This chain links TRBV7-6 with TRBJ2-3; TRBD2 matches 11 bases. Input material: PBMCs. The CDR3 is CASSLPGLAADTQYF. CDR3 DNA: TGTGCCAGCAGCTTACCGGGACTAGCGGCAGATACGCAGTATTTT. Using reference TRBV7-6 and TRBJ2-3 for the parts outside the CDR3, the full variable domain is GAGVSQSPRYKVTKRGQDVALRCDPISGHVSLYWYRQALGQGPEFLTYFNYEAQQDKSGLPNDRFSAERPEGSISTLTIQRTEQRDSAMYRCASSLPGLAADTQYFGPGTRLTVL.